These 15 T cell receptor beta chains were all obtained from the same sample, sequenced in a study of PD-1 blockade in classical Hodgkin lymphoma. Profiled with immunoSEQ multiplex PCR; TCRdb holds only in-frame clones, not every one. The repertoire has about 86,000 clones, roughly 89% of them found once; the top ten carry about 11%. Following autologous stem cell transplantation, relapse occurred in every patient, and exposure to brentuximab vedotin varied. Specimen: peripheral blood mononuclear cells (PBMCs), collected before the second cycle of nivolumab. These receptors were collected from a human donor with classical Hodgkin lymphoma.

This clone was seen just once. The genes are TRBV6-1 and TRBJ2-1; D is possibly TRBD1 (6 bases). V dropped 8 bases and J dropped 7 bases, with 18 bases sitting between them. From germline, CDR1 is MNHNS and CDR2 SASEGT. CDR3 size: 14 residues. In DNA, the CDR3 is TGTGCCAGCCAATTTTGGGGGCTTGTGAATGAGCAGTTCTTC. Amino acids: CASQFWGLVNEQFF.

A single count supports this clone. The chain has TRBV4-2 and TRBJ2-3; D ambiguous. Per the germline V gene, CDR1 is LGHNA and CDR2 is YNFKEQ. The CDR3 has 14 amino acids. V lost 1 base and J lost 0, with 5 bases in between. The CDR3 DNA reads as TGTGCCAGCAGCCAAGGGTTTAGCACAGATACGCAGTATTTT. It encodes CASSQGFSTDTQYF.

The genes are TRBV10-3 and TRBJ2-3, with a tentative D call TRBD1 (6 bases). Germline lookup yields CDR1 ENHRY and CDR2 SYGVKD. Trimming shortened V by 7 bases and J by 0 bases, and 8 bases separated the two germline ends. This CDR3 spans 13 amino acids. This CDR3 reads CAIMRGSTDTQYF. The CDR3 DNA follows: TGTGCCATCATGAGGGGGAGCACAGATACGCAGTATTTT.

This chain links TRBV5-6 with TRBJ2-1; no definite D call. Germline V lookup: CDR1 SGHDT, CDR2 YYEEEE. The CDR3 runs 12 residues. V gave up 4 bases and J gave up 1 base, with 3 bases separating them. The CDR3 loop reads CASSGSYNEQFF. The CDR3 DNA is TGTGCCAGCAGCGGGTCCTACAATGAGCAGTTCTTC.

CDR3 in amino acids: CSADRNTEAFF. In DNA form, the CDR3 reads TGCAGTGCCGACAGGAACACTGAAGCTTTCTTT. This chain uses TRBV20-1 with TRBJ1-1, with D maybe TRBD1 (5 bases). CDR1 and CDR2 from the germline V gene are DFQATT and SNEGSKA (reference sequence). Trimming took off 6 bases at V and 1 base at J, with 6 bases between the two ends. There are 11 residues in the CDR3.

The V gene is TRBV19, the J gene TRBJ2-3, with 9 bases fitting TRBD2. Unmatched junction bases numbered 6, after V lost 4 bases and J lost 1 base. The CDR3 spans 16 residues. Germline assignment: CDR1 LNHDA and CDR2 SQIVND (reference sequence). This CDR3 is CASSNPRTSGTDTQYF. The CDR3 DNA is TGTGCCAGTAGTAATCCCCGGACTAGCGGCACAGATACGCAGTATTTT.

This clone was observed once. The CDR3 nucleotides are TGCGCCAGCAGCCCTAGAAGGAACCCTTGGGATGGCTACACCTTC. It is translated as CASSPRRNPWDGYTF. The chain employs TRBV5-1 and TRBJ1-2; no firm D call. The length of the CDR3 is 15 residues. The germline gives CDR1 SGHRS, CDR2 YFSETQ. Trimming stripped 4 bases from V and 6 bases from J, with 19 bases between.

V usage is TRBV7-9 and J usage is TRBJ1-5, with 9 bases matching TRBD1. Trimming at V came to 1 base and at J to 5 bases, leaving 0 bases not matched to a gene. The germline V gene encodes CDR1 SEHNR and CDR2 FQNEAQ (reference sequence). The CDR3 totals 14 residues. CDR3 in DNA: TGTGCCAGCAGCTTAGGGACAGGGGATCAGCCCCAGCATTTT. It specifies CASSLGTGDQPQHF.

The CDR3: CASSQGRGDYNEQFF. The CDR3 bases are TGTGCCAGCAGCCAAGGGCGGGGGGACTACAATGAGCAGTTCTTC. The V gene is TRBV4-2, the J gene TRBJ2-1; 8 bases fit TRBD2. CDR3 size: 15 residues. The V segment lost 1 base and the J segment 3 bases; nucleotides outside the gene matches: 2. The V gene's germline CDR1 is LGHNA and CDR2 YNFKEQ.

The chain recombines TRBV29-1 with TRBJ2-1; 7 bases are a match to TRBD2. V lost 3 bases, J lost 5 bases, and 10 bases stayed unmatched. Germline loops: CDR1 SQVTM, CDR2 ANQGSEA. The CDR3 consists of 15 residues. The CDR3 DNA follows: TGCAGCGTTGAGGGAGGGAAAGGAGTTAACAATGAGCAGTTCTTC. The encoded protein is CSVEGGKGVNNEQFF.

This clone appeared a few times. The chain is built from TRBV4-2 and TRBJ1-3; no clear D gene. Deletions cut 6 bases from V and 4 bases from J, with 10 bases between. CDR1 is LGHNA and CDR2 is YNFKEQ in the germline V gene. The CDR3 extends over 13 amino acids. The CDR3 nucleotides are TGTGCCAGCAGTGTGGCAGCGGGAAACACCATATATTTT. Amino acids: CASSVAAGNTIYF.

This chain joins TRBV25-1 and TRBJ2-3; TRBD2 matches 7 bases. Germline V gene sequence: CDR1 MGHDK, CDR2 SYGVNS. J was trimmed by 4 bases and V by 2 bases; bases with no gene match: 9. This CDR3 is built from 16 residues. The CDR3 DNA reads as TGTGCCAGCAGTGAAAAAAACTTGGCGGGAGCAGATACGCAGTATTTT. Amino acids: CASSEKNLAGADTQYF.

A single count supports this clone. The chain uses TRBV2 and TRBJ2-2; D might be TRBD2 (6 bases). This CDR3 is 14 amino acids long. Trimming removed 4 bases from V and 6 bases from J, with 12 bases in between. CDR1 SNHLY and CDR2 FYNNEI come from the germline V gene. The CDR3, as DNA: TGTGCCAGCAGTGGGACGACTAGTCCCGGGGAGCTGTTTTTT. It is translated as CASSGTTSPGELFF.

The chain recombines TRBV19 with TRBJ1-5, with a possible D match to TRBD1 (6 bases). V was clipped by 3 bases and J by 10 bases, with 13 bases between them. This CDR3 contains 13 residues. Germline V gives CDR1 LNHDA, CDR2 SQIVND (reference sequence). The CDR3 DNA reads TGTGCCAGTAGTATGGGGGCCGAGACACCCCAGCATTTT. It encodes CASSMGAETPQHF.

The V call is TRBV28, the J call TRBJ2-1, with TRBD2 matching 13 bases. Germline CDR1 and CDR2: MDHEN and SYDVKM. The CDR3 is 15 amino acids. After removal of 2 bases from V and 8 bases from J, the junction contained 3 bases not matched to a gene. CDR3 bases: TGTGCCAGCAGTTTAGCAACTAGCGGGAGGGATGAGCAGTTCTTC. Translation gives CASSLATSGRDEQFF.